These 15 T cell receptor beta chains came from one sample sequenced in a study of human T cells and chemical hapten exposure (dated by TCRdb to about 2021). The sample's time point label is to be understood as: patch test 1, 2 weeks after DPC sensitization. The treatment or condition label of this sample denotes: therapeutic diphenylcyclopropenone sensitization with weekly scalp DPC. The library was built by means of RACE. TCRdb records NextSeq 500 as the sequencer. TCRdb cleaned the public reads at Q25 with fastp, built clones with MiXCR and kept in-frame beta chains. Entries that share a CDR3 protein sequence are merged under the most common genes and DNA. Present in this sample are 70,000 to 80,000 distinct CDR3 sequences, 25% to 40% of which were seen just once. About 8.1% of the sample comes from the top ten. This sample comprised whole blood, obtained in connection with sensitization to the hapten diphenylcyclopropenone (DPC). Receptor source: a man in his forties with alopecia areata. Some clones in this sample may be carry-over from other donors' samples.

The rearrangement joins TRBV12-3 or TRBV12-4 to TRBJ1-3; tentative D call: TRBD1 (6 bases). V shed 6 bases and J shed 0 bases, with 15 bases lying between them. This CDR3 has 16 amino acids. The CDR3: CASRAGDLLSGNTIYF. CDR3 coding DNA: TGTGCCAGCAGAGCAGGGGACCTCCTCTCTGGAAACACCATATATTTT.

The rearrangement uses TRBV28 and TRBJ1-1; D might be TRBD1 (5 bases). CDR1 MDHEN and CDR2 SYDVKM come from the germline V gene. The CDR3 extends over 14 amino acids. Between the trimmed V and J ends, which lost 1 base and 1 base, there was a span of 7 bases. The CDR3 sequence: CASSLFGGNTEAFF. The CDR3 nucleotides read TGTGCCAGCAGTTTATTTGGGGGGAACACTGAAGCTTTCTTT.

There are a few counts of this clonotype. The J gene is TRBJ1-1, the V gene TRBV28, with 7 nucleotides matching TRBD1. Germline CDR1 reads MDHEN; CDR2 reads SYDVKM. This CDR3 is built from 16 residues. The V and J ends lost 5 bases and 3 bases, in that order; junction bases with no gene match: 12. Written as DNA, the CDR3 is TGTGCCAGCAGTCCCGGTGAGGGGGCGCCGGACACTGAAGCTTTCTTT. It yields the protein CASSPGEGAPDTEAFF.

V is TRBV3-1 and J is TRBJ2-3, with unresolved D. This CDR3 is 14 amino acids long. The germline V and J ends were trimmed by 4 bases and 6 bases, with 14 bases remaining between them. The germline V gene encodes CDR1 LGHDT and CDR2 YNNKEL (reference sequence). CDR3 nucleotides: TGTGCCAGCAGCCCGCCCCTAAGGGCTGATACGCAGTATTTT. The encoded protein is CASSPPLRADTQYF.

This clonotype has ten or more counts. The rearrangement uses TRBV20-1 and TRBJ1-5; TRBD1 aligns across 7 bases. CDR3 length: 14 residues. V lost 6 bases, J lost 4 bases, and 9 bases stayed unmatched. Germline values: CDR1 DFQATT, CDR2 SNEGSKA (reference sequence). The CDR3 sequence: CSAQQGTTNQPQHF. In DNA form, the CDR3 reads TGCAGTGCGCAACAGGGGACTACTAATCAGCCCCAGCATTTT.

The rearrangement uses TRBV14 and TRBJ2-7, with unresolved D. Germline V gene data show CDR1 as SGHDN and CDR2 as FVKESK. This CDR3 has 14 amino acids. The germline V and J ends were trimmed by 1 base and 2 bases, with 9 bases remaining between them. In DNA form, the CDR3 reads TGTGCCAGCAGCCAAGTAGGCAAAACCTACGAGCAGTACTTC. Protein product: CASSQVGKTYEQYF.

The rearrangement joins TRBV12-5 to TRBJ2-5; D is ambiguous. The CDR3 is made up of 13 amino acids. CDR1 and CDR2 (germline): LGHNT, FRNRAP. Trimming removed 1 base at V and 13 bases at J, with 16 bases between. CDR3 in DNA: TGTGCTAGTGGTTTGGAAGTCGCGACCCCAGCGTACTTC. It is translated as CASGLEVATPAYF.

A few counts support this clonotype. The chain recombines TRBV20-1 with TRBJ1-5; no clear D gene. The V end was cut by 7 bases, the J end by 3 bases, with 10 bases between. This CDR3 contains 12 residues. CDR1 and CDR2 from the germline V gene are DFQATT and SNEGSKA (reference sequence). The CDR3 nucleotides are TGCAGTGTGGGAGATAACAATCAGCCCCAGCATTTT. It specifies CSVGDNNQPQHF.

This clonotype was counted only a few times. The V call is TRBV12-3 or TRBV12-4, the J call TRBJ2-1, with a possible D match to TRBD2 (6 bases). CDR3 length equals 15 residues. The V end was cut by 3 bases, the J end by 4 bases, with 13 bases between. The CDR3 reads CASSLGGGGYNEQFF. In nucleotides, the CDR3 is TGTGCCAGCAGTTTGGGGGGAGGAGGTTACAATGAGCAGTTCTTC.

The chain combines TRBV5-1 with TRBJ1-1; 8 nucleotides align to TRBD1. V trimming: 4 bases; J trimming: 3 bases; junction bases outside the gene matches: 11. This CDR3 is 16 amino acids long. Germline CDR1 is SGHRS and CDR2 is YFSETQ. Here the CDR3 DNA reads TGCGCCAGCAGCCGTAACGATCAGGGGGCGGACACTGAAGCTTTCTTT. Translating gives CASSRNDQGADTEAFF.

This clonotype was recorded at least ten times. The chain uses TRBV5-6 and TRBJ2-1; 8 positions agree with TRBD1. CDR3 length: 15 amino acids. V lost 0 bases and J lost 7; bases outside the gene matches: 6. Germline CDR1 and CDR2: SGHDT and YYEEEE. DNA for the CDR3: TGTGCCAGCAGCTTGGGTGACAGGGGTAGGAATGAGCAGTTCTTC. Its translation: CASSLGDRGRNEQFF.

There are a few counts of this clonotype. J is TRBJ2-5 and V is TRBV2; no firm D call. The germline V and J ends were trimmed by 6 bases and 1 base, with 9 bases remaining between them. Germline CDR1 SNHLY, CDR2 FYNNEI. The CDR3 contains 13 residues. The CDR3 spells CASRRAVQETQYF. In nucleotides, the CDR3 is TGTGCCAGCAGACGGGCAGTCCAAGAGACCCAGTACTTC.

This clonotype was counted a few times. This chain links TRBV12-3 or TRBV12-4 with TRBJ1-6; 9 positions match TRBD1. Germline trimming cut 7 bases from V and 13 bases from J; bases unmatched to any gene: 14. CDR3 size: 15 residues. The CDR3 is CASTLGQGYRTPLHF. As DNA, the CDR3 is TGTGCCAGCACCTTGGGACAGGGTTATCGTACTCCCCTCCACTTT.

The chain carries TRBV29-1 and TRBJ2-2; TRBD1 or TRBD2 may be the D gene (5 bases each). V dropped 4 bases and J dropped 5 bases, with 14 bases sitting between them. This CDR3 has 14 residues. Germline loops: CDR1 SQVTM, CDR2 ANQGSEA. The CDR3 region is CSVVFLGETGELFF. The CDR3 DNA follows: TGCAGCGTTGTTTTTTTGGGGGAAACCGGGGAGCTGTTTTTT.

The CDR3 is CAIMPDRQDTQYF. The CDR3 DNA is TGTGCCATCATGCCCGACAGGCAGGATACGCAGTATTTT. The chain has TRBV10-3 and TRBJ2-3; D is possibly TRBD1 (6 bases). The CDR3 spans 13 residues. Between the trimmed V and J ends, which lost 7 bases and 6 bases, there was a span of 14 bases. Germline values: CDR1 ENHRY, CDR2 SYGVKD.